A selection of T cell receptor beta chains follows, all from one sample in a study of cytomegalovirus exposure and HLA in healthy donors. The assay was immunoSEQ multiplex PCR, and TCRdb's table has in-frame clones only and misses some. The top ten clones hold 1.4% of a sample with 100,000 to 120,000 clones, around nine tenths of them seen once. The sample was PBMCs. Receptor source: a woman between 25 and 40 years old in good health and CMV-seropositive. CDR3s include the opening cysteine and the closing phenylalanine or tryptophan. Each record gives: V gene, J gene, CDR3 protein.

v_gene: TRBV20-1
j_gene: TRBJ2-5
CDR3aa: CSARGLGTQYF

v_gene: TRBV5-8
j_gene: TRBJ2-4
CDR3aa: CASSPYPGQGANIQYF

v_gene: TRBV18
j_gene: TRBJ2-1
CDR3aa: CASSPRADNEQFF

v_gene: TRBV9
j_gene: TRBJ2-7
CDR3aa: CASSVGQGNYEQYF

v_gene: TRBV25-1
j_gene: TRBJ2-2
CDR3aa: CASSEGEAGELFF

v_gene: TRBV15
j_gene: TRBJ2-3
CDR3aa: CATSRDSASSDTQYF

v_gene: TRBV6-6
j_gene: TRBJ2-3
CDR3aa: CASSFDRYTDTQYF

v_gene: TRBV9
j_gene: TRBJ2-1
CDR3aa: CASSPTRGEQFF

v_gene: TRBV4-3
j_gene: TRBJ1-5
CDR3aa: CASSLSRDQPQHF

v_gene: TRBV30
j_gene: TRBJ1-1
CDR3aa: CAWTQTDTEAFF

v_gene: TRBV29-1
j_gene: TRBJ1-1
CDR3aa: CSVGPGGLNTEAFF

v_gene: TRBV5-6
j_gene: TRBJ1-1
CDR3aa: CASSLLGADMNTEAFF

v_gene: TRBV7-3
j_gene: TRBJ2-1
CDR3aa: CASSPAGTGSYNEQFF

v_gene: TRBV28
j_gene: TRBJ1-5
CDR3aa: CASSPRPGQGNQPQHF

v_gene: TRBV5-1
j_gene: TRBJ1-1
CDR3aa: CASSRGARTEAFF

v_gene: TRBV19
j_gene: TRBJ1-3
CDR3aa: CASSRGYSGNTIYF

v_gene: TRBV9
j_gene: TRBJ2-2
CDR3aa: CASSVDPSSTGELFF

v_gene: TRBV15
j_gene: TRBJ2-7
CDR3aa: CATSRATGASYEQYF

v_gene: TRBV4-2
j_gene: TRBJ1-2
CDR3aa: CASSHPGTGGTLFYGYTF

v_gene: TRBV6-5
j_gene: TRBJ1-5
CDR3aa: CASSYPGTGLQPQHF

v_gene: TRBV19
j_gene: TRBJ1-2
CDR3aa: CASSEGDRINYGYTF

v_gene: TRBV5-1
j_gene: TRBJ1-3
CDR3aa: CASSPGRSSGNTIYF

v_gene: TRBV28
j_gene: TRBJ1-3
CDR3aa: CAINGQGTGNTIYF

v_gene: TRBV19
j_gene: TRBJ2-5
CDR3aa: CASSIDRLRGTQYF

v_gene: TRBV10-2
j_gene: TRBJ2-1
CDR3aa: CASQRRETSGTNEQFF

v_gene: TRBV4-3
j_gene: TRBJ2-5
CDR3aa: CASSQDGVGRRETQYF

v_gene: TRBV6-4
j_gene: TRBJ2-1
CDR3aa: CASSSLAGGGNEQFF

v_gene: TRBV6-5
j_gene: TRBJ2-1
CDR3aa: CASRSGRTEQFF

v_gene: TRBV30
j_gene: TRBJ1-4
CDR3aa: CAWSLNVGTGNNEKLFF

v_gene: TRBV28
j_gene: TRBJ2-1
CDR3aa: CASSLLAGEQFF

v_gene: TRBV28
j_gene: TRBJ2-2
CDR3aa: CASSLDRGTGELFF

v_gene: TRBV4-1
j_gene: TRBJ2-7
CDR3aa: CASSQRLGGSSYEQYF

v_gene: TRBV27
j_gene: TRBJ2-7
CDR3aa: CASSLRGPSGYEQYF

v_gene: TRBV2
j_gene: TRBJ1-6
CDR3aa: CASSPGQYSPLHF

v_gene: TRBV5-4
j_gene: TRBJ2-7
CDR3aa: CASSESGSNDEQYF

v_gene: TRBV11-2
j_gene: TRBJ2-1
CDR3aa: CASSLDRLATLASEQFF

v_gene: TRBV30
j_gene: TRBJ2-7
CDR3aa: CAWSVKGSYEQYF

v_gene: TRBV4-1
j_gene: TRBJ1-2
CDR3aa: CASSQDRGFYGYTF

v_gene: TRBV5-1
j_gene: TRBJ2-7
CDR3aa: CASSLARNEQYF

v_gene: TRBV28
j_gene: TRBJ2-2
CDR3aa: CASRTGPGELFF

v_gene: TRBV4-2
j_gene: TRBJ2-5
CDR3aa: CASSRYWTTNGQETQYF

v_gene: TRBV15
j_gene: TRBJ2-3
CDR3aa: CATSRVFRYTQYF

v_gene: TRBV5-6
j_gene: TRBJ2-1
CDR3aa: CASSLELAGGNFF

v_gene: TRBV7-6
j_gene: TRBJ2-3
CDR3aa: CASSLPGEFPDTQYF

v_gene: TRBV14
j_gene: TRBJ1-1
CDR3aa: CASSHEGNTEAFF

v_gene: TRBV25-1
j_gene: TRBJ2-1
CDR3aa: CASSDFNNEQFF

v_gene: TRBV12-5
j_gene: TRBJ1-6
CDR3aa: CASGLVAGAGNSPLHF

v_gene: TRBV28
j_gene: TRBJ2-7
CDR3aa: CASRRSGSPYEQYF

v_gene: TRBV6-4
j_gene: TRBJ1-3
CDR3aa: CASSVQGGNTIYF

v_gene: TRBV28
j_gene: TRBJ2-2
CDR3aa: CASSFGGLLSSTGELFF

v_gene: TRBV6-1
j_gene: TRBJ2-1
CDR3aa: CASSEFMGQAYNEQFF

v_gene: TRBV7-3
j_gene: TRBJ2-5
CDR3aa: CASSDRAGGPRETQYF

v_gene: TRBV2
j_gene: TRBJ1-2
CDR3aa: CASSPGQAGVGYTF

v_gene: TRBV18
j_gene: TRBJ2-3
CDR3aa: CASSPGTNTDTQYF